This record concerns one T cell receptor (beta chain) sequence. Its specificity is not known. This entry belongs to a study of T cell responses to AZD1222 COVID-19 vaccine. General study results and limits: Only after the peak T cell response were repertoires sampled.

Trimming removed 5 bases from V and 1 base from J, with 8 bases in between. Germline V lookup: CDR1 MRHNA, CDR2 SNTAGT. This CDR3 contains 13 residues. The method was immunoSEQ multiplex PCR; TCRdb's version includes in-frame clones alone and lacks a portion of them. The table shows over 130,000 clones, with about 89% occurring only once. This sequence joins TRBV6-4 and TRBJ1-2; weak D call: TRBD1 (5 bases). The receptor was derived from an adult who received the MenACWY meningococcal vaccine as a control. This sample comprised peripheral blood, obtained 28 days after the second dose of the MenACWY control vaccine. Here the CDR3 reads CASSPGFNYGYTF. CDR3 nucleotides: TGTGCCAGCAGTCCAGGGTTTAACTATGGCTACACCTTC.